These 19 T cell receptor beta chains were all obtained from the same sample, sequenced in a study of technical replicates of blood from four donors. Sequencing was performed with immunoSEQ multiplex PCR; in TCRdb, only in-frame clones are kept and a portion is missing. The sample contains 75,000 to 90,000 clones, about 93% of which appear only once. The sequenced material came from T cells isolated from PBMCs. The source is a human donor in good health.

The chain combines TRBV14 with TRBJ2-7; the D is unclear. V lost 2 bases and J 1 base, leaving 6 bases between the germline ends. Germline V lookup: CDR1 SGHDN, CDR2 FVKESK. The CDR3 loop spans 13 amino acids. The CDR3 loop is CASSQITSYEQYF. The CDR3 DNA reads TGTGCCAGCAGCCAAATCACTTCCTACGAGCAGTACTTC.

The chain couples TRBV11-2 to TRBJ2-7; D is possibly TRBD2 (6 bases). CDR1 and CDR2 (germline): SGHAT, FQNNGV. The CDR3 length is 13 residues. Trimming took 2 bases from V and 10 from J, leaving 15 bases between them. CDR3: CASSLWDSIAQYF. Here the CDR3 DNA reads TGTGCCAGCAGCTTATGGGACTCGATTGCCCAGTACTTC.

CDR3 DNA sequence: TGCGCCAGCAGCTTGATCCCACAGGGGGTTTTCGTGCAGTACTTC. Encoded protein: CASSLIPQGVFVQYF. V gene TRBV5-1 combines with J gene TRBJ2-7; 8 nucleotides line up with TRBD1. This CDR3 has 15 amino acids. CDR1 and CDR2 from the germline V gene are SGHRS and YFSETQ. Trimming at V came to 1 base and at J to 9 bases, leaving 12 bases not matched to a gene.

This rearrangement joins TRBV11-1 to TRBJ2-1; tentative D call: TRBD1 (5 bases). The CDR3 consists of 17 residues. CDR1 is SGHAT and CDR2 is FQDESV in the germline V gene (reference sequence). Trimming shortened V by 3 bases and J by 1 base, and 16 bases separated the two germline ends. CDR3 sequence reads: CASSFRRGPGSYNEQFF. The CDR3 region has the DNA TGTGCCAGCAGCTTTCGTAGGGGCCCAGGGTCCTACAATGAGCAGTTCTTC. The whole variable domain, filled in from reference TRBV11-1 and TRBJ2-1, reads EAEVAQSPRYKITEKSQAVAFWCDPISGHATLYWYRQILGQGPELLVQFQDESVVDDSQLPKDRFSAERLKGVDSTLKIQPAELGDSAMYLCASSFRRGPGSYNEQFFGPGTRLTVL.

This rearrangement joins TRBV15 to TRBJ1-1; 7 nucleotides line up with TRBD1. Germline V gene lookup returns CDR1 LNHNV and CDR2 YYDKDF (reference sequence). This CDR3 contains 19 residues. Germline trimming cut 0 bases from V and 0 bases from J; bases unmatched to any gene: 13. The DNA of the CDR3 is TGTGCCACCAGCAGAGATGAATTTATACCGGACAGGTTGAACACTGAAGCTTTCTTT. Amino acid sequence: CATSRDEFIPDRLNTEAFF.

This rearrangement joins TRBV27 to TRBJ1-2; maybe TRBD1 (5 bases). Germline-derived CDR1 and CDR2 are MNHEY and SMNVEV (reference sequence). V gave up 7 bases and J gave up 8 bases, with 11 bases separating them. The CDR3 runs to 11 residues. The CDR3 DNA reads TGTGCCAGCAAGGATTGGGGCGGCTACACCTTC. Protein: CASKDWGGYTF.

This sequence joins TRBV7-9 and TRBJ2-7, with a tentative D call TRBD2 (6 bases). Germline CDR1 reads SEHNR; CDR2 reads FQNEAQ (reference sequence). The V end lost 3 bases, the J end lost 4 bases, and 16 bases lay between the germline ends. This CDR3 has 15 residues. The CDR3 region is CASSFHPQGGYEQYF. Here the CDR3 DNA reads TGTGCCAGCAGCTTCCACCCCCAGGGAGGTTACGAGCAGTACTTC.

The chain has TRBV27 and TRBJ1-1, with D perhaps matching TRBD1 (6 bases). The CDR3 consists of 13 residues. Trimming removed 7 bases from V and 5 bases from J, with 14 bases in between. CDR1 and CDR2 from the germline V gene are MNHEY and SMNVEV (reference sequence). CDR3 DNA sequence: TGTGCCAGCAATAATCAGGGGAGAACTGAAGCTTTCTTT. It encodes CASNNQGRTEAFF.

This chain links TRBV7-6 with TRBJ2-7, with 8 bases lining up with TRBD2. The V segment lost 2 bases and the J segment 2 bases; nucleotides outside the gene matches: 5. The CDR3 covers 15 residues. Looked up from germline, CDR1 is SGHVS and CDR2 is FNYEAQ. CDR3 in DNA: TGTGCCAGCAGCTTAACCGGGACTAGAACCTACGAGCAGTACTTC. It yields the protein CASSLTGTRTYEQYF.

The J gene is TRBJ2-1, the V gene TRBV2; 8 positions match TRBD2. The CDR3 sequence is 11 residues long. Germline V gene data show CDR1 as SNHLY and CDR2 as FYNNEI. Trimming took 11 bases from V and 6 from J; bases not matched to a gene: 3. CDR3 in DNA: TGTGCCCTCGGGGGGGGCAATGAGCAGTTCTTC. Protein product: CALGGGNEQFF.

The CDR3 bases are TGTGCCACTCAACGGGGACTAGGCCAAGAGACCCAGTACTTC. Amino acid sequence: CATQRGLGQETQYF. This rearrangement joins TRBV15 to TRBJ2-5, with 8 bases matching TRBD2. CDR1 and CDR2 (germline): LNHNV, YYDKDF (reference sequence). V trimming: 9 bases; J trimming: 1 base; junction bases outside the gene matches: 7. This CDR3 is 14 amino acids long.

This clone was recorded once. The V call is TRBV27, the J call TRBJ2-7, with a weak D call TRBD2 (6 bases). CDR3 size: 16 residues. Germline V gene data show CDR1 as MNHEY and CDR2 as SMNVEV (reference sequence). V shed 2 bases and J shed 3 bases, with 17 bases lying between them. CDR3: CASSLHTGSLSYEQYF. The CDR3 nucleotides are TGTGCCAGCAGTTTACACACCGGGAGCCTAAGCTACGAGCAGTACTTC.

Here the CDR3 DNA reads TGTGCCAGCAGTTTAATCGCAGGGGGCTATACTGAAGCTTTCTTT. It translates to CASSLIAGGYTEAFF. The chain combines TRBV27 with TRBJ1-1; TRBD1 agrees at 8 bases. Germline V gene sequence: CDR1 MNHEY, CDR2 SMNVEV (reference sequence). The CDR3 length is 15 residues. Trimming removed 2 bases from V and 5 bases from J; junction bases left unmatched: 7.

The V gene is TRBV15, the J gene TRBJ2-7, with TRBD1 as a possible D gene (5 bases). This CDR3 is 15 amino acids long. Germline V lookup: CDR1 LNHNV, CDR2 YYDKDF (reference sequence). Trimming removed 0 bases at V and 5 bases at J, with 14 bases between. CDR3: CATSRDQAGSHEQYF. In DNA, the CDR3 is TGTGCCACCAGCAGAGATCAGGCAGGGTCCCACGAGCAGTACTTC.

V and J are TRBV6-6 and TRBJ1-2; 10 positions agree with TRBD1. Germline CDR1 is MNHNY and CDR2 is SVGAGI (reference sequence). The CDR3 spans 14 residues. V was pared by 4 bases and J by 6 bases, with 5 bases of the junction left unmatched. CDR3 DNA sequence: TGTGCCAGCAGTTCCGGGACAGGGGAGGATGGCTACACCTTC. It translates to CASSSGTGEDGYTF.

The rearrangement links TRBV5-4 to TRBJ2-1, with 8 bases fitting TRBD1. The CDR3 loop spans 15 amino acids. CDR1 and CDR2 (germline): SGHNT, YYREEE (reference sequence). The V and J ends lost 3 bases and 3 bases, in that order; junction bases with no gene match: 5. The chain's CDR3 is CASSSPGQVYNEQFF. CDR3 DNA: TGTGCCAGCAGCTCCCCGGGACAGGTCTACAATGAGCAGTTCTTC.

The genes are TRBV30 and TRBJ1-2; D might be TRBD1 (6 bases). Germline values: CDR1 GTSNPN, CDR2 SVGIG (reference sequence). V lost 0 bases, J lost 4 bases, and 15 bases lay in between. The CDR3 is 15 amino acids. In nucleotides, the CDR3 is TGTGCCTGGAGTGTACTCGACAGGCCAATCTATGGCTACACCTTC. As protein: CAWSVLDRPIYGYTF.

The chain combines TRBV19 with TRBJ1-2; the match to TRBD1 covers 8 bases. Trimming removed 2 bases from V and 7 bases from J; junction bases left unmatched: 9. Germline V gene lookup returns CDR1 LNHDA and CDR2 SQIVND (reference sequence). CDR3 size: 15 residues. CDR3 region: CASSILGQGTFGYTF. The CDR3 DNA follows: TGTGCCAGTAGTATATTAGGACAGGGTACTTTTGGCTACACCTTC. Together with reference TRBV19 and TRBJ1-2, the CDR3 gives the full variable domain: DGGITQSPKYLFRKEGQNVTLSCEQNLNHDAMYWYRQDPGQGLRLIYYSQIVNDFQKGDIAEGYSVSREKKESFPLTVTSAQKNPTAFYLCASSILGQGTFGYTFGSGTRLTVV.

The chain is built from TRBV29-1 and TRBJ1-3; no clear D. V lost 3 bases, J lost 4 bases, and 10 bases lay in between. Germline V gene lookup returns CDR1 SQVTM and CDR2 ANQGSEA. The length of the CDR3 is 13 residues. The CDR3 region has the DNA TGCAGCGTTGAGAGCGTCGCCGGAAACACCATATATTTT. Translated: CSVESVAGNTIYF.